The 9 T cell receptor beta chains given below trace back to one sample, sequenced in a study of response to subunit inactivated influenza vaccine. MiXCR, applied by TCRdb to the RT-PCR reads, yields one record per CDR3 protein. This table has about 780,000 distinct CDR3 sequences, less than 20% appearing once. This specimen consisted of PBMCs from blood, obtained roughly 5 days after vaccination. All receptors derive from a man aged 45-60 years who received an inactivated influenza vaccine.

The rearrangement joins TRBV20-1 to TRBJ2-5, with TRBD1 identical over 7 bases. Germline CDR1 reads DFQATT; CDR2 reads SNEGSKA (reference sequence). With 6 bases clipped from V and 5 bases from J, the junction kept 21 bases outside the gene matches. This CDR3 contains 17 residues. CDR3 sequence reads: CSAIPPGDREVGETQYF. CDR3 in DNA: TGCAGTGCCATCCCCCCCGGAGACAGGGAAGTCGGGGAGACCCAGTACTTC.

The V call is TRBV5-1, the J call TRBJ2-6; 10 bases line up with TRBD1. V lost 4 bases to trimming and J lost 1 base; unmatched junction nucleotides: 5. The CDR3 contains 17 residues. CDR1 and CDR2 (germline): SGHRS, YFSETQ. Here the CDR3 reads CASSPGQGISGANVLTF. The CDR3 DNA sequence: TGCGCCAGCAGCCCGGGACAGGGGATTTCTGGGGCCAACGTCCTGACTTTC.

This clonotype turned up a few times. The chain employs TRBV12-3 or TRBV12-4 and TRBJ1-1, with TRBD1 as a possible D gene (5 bases). This CDR3 contains 12 residues. V was cut by 3 bases and J by 12 bases, with 14 bases left in between. The CDR3 DNA follows: TGTGCCAGCAGTTTGGGACTACACGCAACTTTCTTT. Protein: CASSLGLHATFF.

The V call is TRBV20-1, the J call TRBJ2-1; 13 nucleotides match TRBD2. V gave up 4 bases and J gave up 7 bases; unmatched junction bases: 7. CDR3 size: 15 residues. Per germline, CDR1 DFQATT and CDR2 SNEGSKA (reference sequence). Written as DNA, the CDR3 is TGCAGTGCTACTATGGGGACTAGCGGGACGAATGAGCAGTTCTTC. It codes for CSATMGTSGTNEQFF.

The table lists this clonotype with a count of one. The V gene is TRBV20-1, the J gene TRBJ2-2; TRBD2 aligns across 9 bases. Losses at the gene ends were 4 bases for V and 2 bases for J; bases not matched to a gene: 8. Germline CDR1 DFQATT, CDR2 SNEGSKA (reference sequence). There are 16 residues in the CDR3. Written as DNA, the CDR3 is TGCAGTGCTAAAATTATAGCGGGGGTAAACACCGGGGAGCTGTTTTTT. Protein product: CSAKIIAGVNTGELFF.

This sequence joins TRBV15 and TRBJ2-2; D remains unclear. The germline V gene encodes CDR1 LNHNV and CDR2 YYDKDF (reference sequence). V was trimmed by 4 bases and J by 5 bases, leaving 8 bases between them. The CDR3 sequence is 13 residues long. CDR3 loop: CATSTIETGELFF. For the CDR3, the DNA is TGTGCCACCAGCACTATCGAGACCGGGGAGCTGTTTTTT.

V is TRBV5-1 and J is TRBJ1-2; no clear D gene. The germline gives CDR1 SGHRS, CDR2 YFSETQ. The length of the CDR3 is 13 residues. The V and J ends lost 0 bases and 6 bases respectively, with 9 bases between them. CDR3 bases: TGCGCCAGCAGCTTGGGGGGATACGATGGCTACACCTTC. Amino acids: CASSLGGYDGYTF. The full variable domain, rest sourced from reference TRBV5-1 and TRBJ1-2, is KAGVTQTPRYLIKTRGQQVTLSCSPISGHRSVSWYQQTPGQGLQFLFEYFSETQRNKGNFPGRFSGRQFSNSRSEMNVSTLELGDSALYLCASSLGGYDGYTFGSGTRLTVV.

This clonotype was seen only a few times. The V gene is TRBV10-3, the J gene TRBJ2-1, with D possibly being TRBD1 or TRBD2 (6 bases each). V was cut by 6 bases and J by 8 bases, with 14 bases left in between. The V gene's germline CDR1 is ENHRY and CDR2 SYGVKD. The CDR3 consists of 13 residues. Written as DNA, the CDR3 is TGTGCCATCAGCCCGGATAGGGGGGATGAGCAGTTCTTC. Protein sequence: CAISPDRGDEQFF.

This clonotype was counted between two and nine times. V is TRBV20-1 and J is TRBJ2-1; no firm D call. Germline assignment: CDR1 DFQATT and CDR2 SNEGSKA (reference sequence). This CDR3 spans 14 amino acids. Between the trimmed V and J ends, which lost 6 bases and 10 bases, there was a span of 22 bases. Here the CDR3 reads CSAPGPARFEEQFF. CDR3 DNA sequence: TGCAGTGCCCCCGGGCCAGCGAGGTTTGAGGAGCAGTTCTTC.